Detailed here is one T cell receptor beta chain. The data stem from a study of blood T cell repertoires in COVID-19. Study background: Acute and convalescent COVID-19 specimens originated in the United States, Italy and Spain.

CDR1 LGHDT and CDR2 YNNKEL come from the germline V gene (reference sequence). The trim removed 6 bases at V and 2 bases at J, leaving 7 bases unmatched. The CDR3 extends over 16 amino acids. Profiled with immunoSEQ multiplex PCR; TCRdb holds only in-frame clones, not every one. In the table there are some 240,000 clones, around 84% of which are singletons. Material: peripheral blood. The sequence derives from a woman between 40 and 50 years old who had recovered from COVID-19. The chain couples TRBV3-1 (or the pseudogene TRBV3-2) to TRBJ2-1; 10 nucleotides match TRBD2. CDR3 bases: TGTGCCAGCAGTTTTCGGGGACTAGCGCCCTACAATGAGCAGTTCTTC. Translation gives CASSFRGLAPYNEQFF.